Reported below is one T cell receptor beta chain. The CDR3 loop spans 15 amino acids. Germline CDR1 is SQVTM and CDR2 is ANQGSEA. The ends lost 4 bases at V and 2 bases at J; junction bases unmatched: 8. Sequenced by immunoSEQ multiplex PCR; TCRdb stores in-frame clones only, minus some. Here the sample spans about 120,000 clones, about nine tenths being singletons. This sample is part of a study of blood T cell repertoires in COVID-19. Study-wide background: From T cells, B-cell-depleted T cells, or PBMCs came the material, which was cDNA or gDNA.

The chain links TRBV29-1 to TRBJ1-3; 7 nucleotides line up with TRBD1. The clonotype was recovered from a man aged 60 to 69 with COVID-19, enrolled during active disease. Sequenced input: peripheral blood. Written as DNA, the CDR3 is TGCAGCGTTGGTGGGGGAAGGGGGCCTGGAAACACCATATATTTT. Translation gives CSVGGGRGPGNTIYF.